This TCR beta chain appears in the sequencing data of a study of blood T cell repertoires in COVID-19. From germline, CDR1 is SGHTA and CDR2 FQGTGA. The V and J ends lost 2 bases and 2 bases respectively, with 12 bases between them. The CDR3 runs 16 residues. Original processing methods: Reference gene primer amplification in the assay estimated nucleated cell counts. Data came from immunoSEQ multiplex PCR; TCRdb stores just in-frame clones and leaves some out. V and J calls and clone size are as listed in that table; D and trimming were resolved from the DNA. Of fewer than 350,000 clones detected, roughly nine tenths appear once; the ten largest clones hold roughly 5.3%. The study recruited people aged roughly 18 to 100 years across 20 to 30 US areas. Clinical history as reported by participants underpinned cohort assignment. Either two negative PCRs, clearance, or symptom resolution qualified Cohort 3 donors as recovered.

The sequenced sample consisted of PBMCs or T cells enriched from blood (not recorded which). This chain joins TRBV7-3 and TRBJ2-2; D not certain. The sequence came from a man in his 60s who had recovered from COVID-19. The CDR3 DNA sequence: TGTGCCAGCAGCTTATTCGCCCCAGATAACACCGGGGAGCTGTTTTTT. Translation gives CASSLFAPDNTGELFF. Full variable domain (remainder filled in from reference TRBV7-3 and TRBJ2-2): GAGVSQTPSNKVTEKGKYVELRCDPISGHTALYWYRQSLGQGPEFLIYFQGTGAADDSGLPNDRFFAVRPEGSVSTLKIQRTERGDSAVYLCASSLFAPDNTGELFFGEGSRLTVL.